This entry lists 14 T cell receptor beta chains sequenced from one sample in a study of identical twins' blood T cells. TCRdb fed the 5' RACE reads into MiXCR, producing one record per CDR3 protein. The sample carries 300,000 to 400,000 distinct CDR3 sequences, 28% recorded once. What was sequenced was PBMCs. The receptor source for this set is a woman aged 18-49 years in good health.

This chain joins TRBV20-1 and TRBJ2-7; perhaps D is TRBD1 or TRBD2 (6 bases each). CDR3 length equals 11 residues. Per germline, CDR1 DFQATT and CDR2 SNEGSKA (reference sequence). Trimming left V 5 bases short and J 6 bases short, with 11 bases between. The CDR3 DNA reads TGCAGTGCTGTTCGGGGGCCCGAGCAGTACTTC. This gives the protein CSAVRGPEQYF.

V usage is TRBV6-1 and J usage is TRBJ1-2, with D perhaps matching TRBD1 (5 bases). Germline V CDR1 and CDR2: MNHNS, SASEGT. CDR3 length equals 13 residues. The germline V and J ends were trimmed by 5 bases and 7 bases, with 14 bases remaining between them. CDR3 bases: TGTGCCAGCAGTAACGAGTTGCAGGGTGGCTACACCTTC. This gives the protein CASSNELQGGYTF.

Comments on this clonotype: The germline gene is not matched at one end of the junction; a read error may be the cause. The chain is built from TRBV27 and TRBJ2-3; maybe TRBD1 (7 bases). Germline CDR1 MNHEY, CDR2 SMNVEV (reference sequence). CDR3 length: 14 residues. CDR3 protein: CASSLGGWTGTQYF. The CDR3 nucleotides are TGTGCCAGCAGTTTAGGGGGGTGGACAGGTACGCAGTATTTT.

The chain recombines TRBV20-1 with TRBJ1-2, with 9 nucleotides matching TRBD1. CDR3 length: 15 residues. The junction had 12 bases not matched to a gene; V was cut back by 4 bases and J by 6 bases. The germline CDR1 and CDR2 sequences are DFQATT and SNEGSKA (reference sequence). The CDR3 DNA follows: TGCAGTGCTAAAACCCTACCGGACAGGGGACATGGCTACACCTTC. Translating gives CSAKTLPDRGHGYTF.

This clonotype was seen at least ten times. V usage is TRBV2 and J usage is TRBJ2-3, with TRBD2 matching 7 bases. The CDR3 length is 14 residues. Germline CDR1 and CDR2: SNHLY and FYNNEI. Unmatched junction bases numbered 5, after V lost 4 bases and J lost 4 bases. CDR3 bases: TGTGCCAGCAGTGGTCCGGGGGGACCAGATACGCAGTATTTT. It yields the protein CASSGPGGPDTQYF. The entire variable domain, with the rest obtained from reference TRBV2 and TRBJ2-3, is as follows: EPEVTQTPSHQVTQMGQEVILRCVPISNHLYFYWYRQILGQKVEFLVSFYNNEISEKSEIFDDQFSVERPDGSNFTLKIRSTKLEDSAMYFCASSGPGGPDTQYFGPGTRLTVL.

This clonotype was counted at least ten times. J is TRBJ1-2 and V is TRBV5-1, with 7 bases that match TRBD1. Germline lookup yields CDR1 SGHRS and CDR2 YFSETQ. J gave up 4 bases and V 0 bases, and 9 bases lay outside the gene matches. CDR3 size: 16 residues. The CDR3 loop is CASSLAQTGLVYGYTF. The CDR3 DNA reads TGCGCCAGCAGCTTGGCCCAGACAGGGCTTGTCTATGGCTACACCTTC.

This clonotype was seen many times. This chain joins TRBV12-3 or TRBV12-4 and TRBJ2-1; no clear D. Trimming shortened V by 3 bases and J by 4 bases, and 7 bases separated the two germline ends. The CDR3 contains 13 residues. The CDR3 nucleotides read TGTGCCAGCAGTTTGGCCCCTTACAATGAGCAGTTCTTC. Translated, it gives CASSLAPYNEQFF.

This chain links TRBV7-3 with TRBJ1-1; 9 bases line up with TRBD1. The germline V gene encodes CDR1 SGHTA and CDR2 FQGTGA. J lost 5 bases, V lost 4 bases, and 8 bases had no gene match. This CDR3 contains 15 residues. Here the CDR3 DNA reads TGTGCCAGCAGCTCACAGGGGGCATCGGGGACTGAAGCTTTCTTT. Protein: CASSSQGASGTEAFF. The full variable domain, completed using reference TRBV7-3 and TRBJ1-1, is GAGVSQTPSNKVTEKGKYVELRCDPISGHTALYWYRQSLGQGPEFLIYFQGTGAADDSGLPNDRFFAVRPEGSVSTLKIQRTERGDSAVYLCASSSQGASGTEAFFGQGTRLTVV.

The V call is TRBV7-9, the J call TRBJ1-2; D may be TRBD1 (5 bases). CDR1 SEHNR and CDR2 FQNEAQ come from the germline V gene (reference sequence). CDR3 length equals 12 residues. V lost 5 bases and J lost 7, with 11 bases in between. CDR3 sequence reads: CASSRDYSGYTF. The CDR3 bases are TGTGCCAGCAGCCGGGACTACTCTGGCTACACCTTC.

The table lists this clonotype with many counts. The junction does not match germline at one end; this may be a read error. The rearrangement links TRBV20-1 to TRBJ1-1, with D possibly TRBD1 on 5 matching bases. CDR3 length: 14 residues. CDR1 and CDR2 from the germline V gene are DFQATT and SNEGSKA (reference sequence). DNA for the CDR3: TGCAGTGCAACGGACCCGTCGGAGGACACTGAAGCCTTCTTT. Protein: CSATDPSEDTEAFF.

This clonotype was seen more than once but under ten times. The V call is TRBV20-1, the J call TRBJ2-2, with D maybe TRBD2 (6 bases). Trimming took off 0 bases at V and 7 bases at J, with 9 bases between the two ends. Germline CDR1 DFQATT, CDR2 SNEGSKA (reference sequence). This CDR3 comprises 13 residues. Written as DNA, the CDR3 is TGCAGTGCTAGAGAACTAGCCGGCGGGGAGCTGTTTTTT. It yields the protein CSARELAGGELFF.

A word on this clonotype: A junction boundary mismatches the germline segment, possibly from a read error. The chain uses TRBV6-2 or TRBV6-3 and TRBJ2-3; 7 bases line up with TRBD2. The CDR3 is made up of 14 amino acids. Germline loops: CDR1 MNHEY, CDR2 SVGEGT. This CDR3 reads CASLSGGRTDTRYF. The CDR3 coding sequence is TGTGCCAGCCTCTCGGGAGGTCGCACAGATACGCGGTATTTT.

This chain links TRBV6-6 with TRBJ1-2; D may be TRBD1 (5 bases). There are 14 residues in the CDR3. Trimming left V 6 bases short and J 6 bases short, with 17 bases between. CDR1 MNHNY and CDR2 SVGAGI come from the germline V gene (reference sequence). CDR3 sequence reads: CASSLLSKGNGYTF. CDR3 sequence (DNA): TGTGCCAGCAGCTTACTCTCTAAGGGGAATGGCTACACCTTC.

This clonotype occurred once. The chain couples TRBV19 to TRBJ1-1; a possible D gene is TRBD1 (6 bases). V lost 1 base to trimming and J lost 1 base, with 10 bases between them. The length of the CDR3 is 15 residues. CDR1 is LNHDA and CDR2 is SQIVND in the germline V gene (reference sequence). Here the CDR3 reads CASSIGGTPNTEAFF. CDR3 in DNA: TGTGCCAGTAGTATAGGGGGGACACCGAACACTGAAGCTTTCTTT.